The rows below give T cell receptor beta chains drawn from one sample of a study of blood T cell repertoires in COVID-19. Sequenced by immunoSEQ multiplex PCR; TCRdb stores in-frame clones only, minus some. The sample has some 290,000 clones, about nine tenths seen once. The sequenced sample consisted of peripheral blood. The receptors originated from a woman younger than 45 with COVID-19, enrolled during active disease. Each CDR3 is given with its conserved first and last residue. The D gene is left open where the match is weak. Rows may omit the clone size; those that give it use once, few, many or a size class.

clone size,V gene,D gene,J gene,CDR3 DNA,CDR3 protein
.,TRBV28,TRBD1,TRBJ1-2,TGTGCCAGCAGTTGGTCAGGGGGCCCCTATGGCTACACCTTC,CASSWSGGPYGYTF
.,TRBV19,.,TRBJ2-1,TGTGCCAGTACCGATTCGCCAGCCCGGGGGACCCACAATGAGCAGTTCTTC,CASTDSPARGTHNEQFF
.,TRBV7-9,.,TRBJ2-5,TGTGCCAGCAGCTTAGCGGGGGGATTACAAGAGACCCAGTACTTC,CASSLAGGLQETQYF
.,TRBV7-2,TRBD1,TRBJ2-1,TGTGCCAGCAGCTTAGTTGACAGGGGCAATGAGCAGTTCTTC,CASSLVDRGNEQFF
.,TRBV13,.,TRBJ2-7,TGTGCCAGCAGCTTAGTAGGTCGTCGGGGGTACGAGCAGTACTTC,CASSLVGRRGYEQYF
.,TRBV13,.,TRBJ1-6,TGTGCCAGCAGCTTAATTCTGCGTAGAGGTAATTCACCCCTCCACTTT,CASSLILRRGNSPLHF
.,TRBV6-4,TRBD1,TRBJ2-3,TGTGCCAGCAGTGTCGGCAGGGGGAGCACAGATACGCAGTATTTT,CASSVGRGSTDTQYF
.,TRBV7-8,TRBD2,TRBJ2-7,TGTGCCAGCAGCTTAAGGTCTAGCGGGGGGCCCAACTCCTACGAGCAGTACTTC,CASSLRSSGGPNSYEQYF
.,TRBV7-8,.,TRBJ2-1,TGTGCCAGCATGCGCCGGGATTACAATGAGCAGTTCTTC,CASMRRDYNEQFF
once,TRBV7-9,.,TRBJ1-2,TGTGCCAGCAGCTTTGGAGGGAGCTATGGCTACACCTTC,CASSFGGSYGYTF
.,TRBV7-9,.,TRBJ2-7,TGTGCCAGCTCGCTCTCCCCCCTCGCGGCCGAGCAGTACTTC,CASSLSPLAAEQYF
.,TRBV5-5,.,TRBJ2-3,TGTGCCAGCAGCGGCCCCACAGATACGCAGTATTTT,CASSGPTDTQYF
.,TRBV12-2,.,TRBJ1-1,TGTGCAAGTCGCTTAGCGCGATGGAACAGGGGAGTCACTGAAGCTTTCTTT,CASRLARWNRGVTEAFF
.,TRBV7-6,.,TRBJ2-7,TGTGCCAGCAGCTTAGGGGGCGGTGTTACCTACGAGCAGTACTTC,CASSLGGGVTYEQYF
once,TRBV6-1,.,TRBJ1-2,TGTGCCAGCAGTGAAGCTCTGCTAGGCTATGGCTACACCTTC,CASSEALLGYGYTF
.,TRBV5-1,TRBD2,TRBJ2-4,TGCGCCAGCGGATTCGGGGAGGGGGCCAAAAACATTCAGTACTTC,CASGFGEGAKNIQYF
.,TRBV27,.,TRBJ2-7,TGTGCCAGCGGGGGCGACAGCTCCTACGAGCAGTACTTC,CASGGDSSYEQYF
.,TRBV28,.,TRBJ2-7,TGTGCCAGCAGAACAGGGGAGGCCTACGAGCAGTACTTC,CASRTGEAYEQYF
once,TRBV19,TRBD1,TRBJ2-7,TGTGCCAGTAGTGCCCCTCCGGGACAGGGGACTATCGAGCAGTACTTC,CASSAPPGQGTIEQYF
.,TRBV5-1,.,TRBJ1-4,TGCGCCAGCAGCGACCCTCAGGGAACTAATGAAAAACTGTTTTTT,CASSDPQGTNEKLFF
.,TRBV18,TRBD2,TRBJ2-1,TGTGCCAGCTCCTCCGGGACTACGAGAATCAATGAGCAGTTCTTC,CASSSGTTRINEQFF
.,TRBV5-1,.,TRBJ1-2,TGCGCCAGCAGGGCAGGTTTCTATGGCTACACCTTC,CASRAGFYGYTF
.,TRBV10-3,.,TRBJ1-2,TGTGCCATCAGGGGTCGGGCAGGGGATGGCTACACCTTC,CAIRGRAGDGYTF
.,TRBV7-6,.,TRBJ1-6,TGTGCCAGCAGCCCCAGCGGGAGCCGCAATTCACCCCTCCACTTT,CASSPSGSRNSPLHF
.,TRBV7-9,TRBD1,TRBJ1-2,TGTGCCAGCAGCGCCGGGACAGGGGAAGGCTACACCTTC,CASSAGTGEGYTF
.,TRBV11-3,.,TRBJ2-2,TGTGCCAGCAGCCCGGGAAGGGGCGGGGCGGGGGAGCTGTTTTTT,CASSPGRGGAGELFF
once,TRBV30,TRBD2,TRBJ2-7,TGTGCCTGGAGCCCAACTTCTAGCGGGGGCGACGAGCAGTACTTC,CAWSPTSSGGDEQYF
.,TRBV6-4,TRBD2,TRBJ2-2,TGTGCCAGCAGTGACCTCCAGCGGGGGGACACCGGGGAGCTGTTTTTT,CASSDLQRGDTGELFF
once,TRBV11-2,.,TRBJ1-1,TGTGCCAGCAGCCCCGCGGGCACTGAAGCTTTCTTT,CASSPAGTEAFF
.,TRBV5-4,.,TRBJ1-2,TGTGCCAGCAGCTCCCAGGACAGCGGATATGGCTACACCTTC,CASSSQDSGYGYTF
.,TRBV6-5,TRBD1,TRBJ2-2,TGTGCCAGCAGGATAACAGGGGGAAACACCGGGGAGCTGTTTTTT,CASRITGGNTGELFF
once,TRBV28,TRBD1,TRBJ1-2,TGTGCCAGCAGCCCTAGTGGGACAGGGGAATCCTATGGCTACACCTTC,CASSPSGTGESYGYTF
.,TRBV5-4,.,TRBJ1-6,TGTGCCAGCAGCACAACCAAGGGGGTGCGGAATTCACCCCTCCACTTT,CASSTTKGVRNSPLHF
.,TRBV5-1,.,TRBJ2-5,TGCGCCAGCAGCTTGGGTCCCTCAGGTGGGGAGACCCAGTACTTC,CASSLGPSGGETQYF
.,TRBV19,.,TRBJ1-5,TGTGCCAGTAGTATAATCGTGGGAGGTCAGCCCCAGCATTTT,CASSIIVGGQPQHF
.,TRBV27,TRBD1,TRBJ1-2,TGTGCCAGCAGTTTAGCAGGGGGCGCCGGCTATGGCTACACCTTC,CASSLAGGAGYGYTF
.,TRBV5-4,TRBD1,TRBJ1-6,TGTGCCAGCAGTTACCGGGACAGGAATTCACCCCTCCACTTT,CASSYRDRNSPLHF
once,TRBV11-2,TRBD1,TRBJ2-5,TGTGCCAGCAGCTTAGTGCCCGTGGGCGGGACAGGGGGACAAGAGACCCAGTACTTC,CASSLVPVGGTGGQETQYF
.,TRBV7-9,.,TRBJ2-3,TGTGCCAGCAGCTTAGGGGAGGAGGGTCCCACAGATACGCAGTATTTT,CASSLGEEGPTDTQYF